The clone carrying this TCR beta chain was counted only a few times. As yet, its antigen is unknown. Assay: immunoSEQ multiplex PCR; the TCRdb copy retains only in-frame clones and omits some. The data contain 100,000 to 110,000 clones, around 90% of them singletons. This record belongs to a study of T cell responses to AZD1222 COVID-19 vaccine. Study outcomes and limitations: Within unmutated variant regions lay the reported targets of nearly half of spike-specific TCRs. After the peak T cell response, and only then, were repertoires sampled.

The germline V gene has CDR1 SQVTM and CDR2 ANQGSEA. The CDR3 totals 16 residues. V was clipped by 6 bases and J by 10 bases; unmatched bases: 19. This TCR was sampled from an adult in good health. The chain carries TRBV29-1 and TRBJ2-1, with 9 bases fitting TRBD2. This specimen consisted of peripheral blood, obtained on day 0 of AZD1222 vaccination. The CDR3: CSVVPGLASVGDEQFF. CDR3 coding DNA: TGCAGCGTAGTACCGGGACTAGCATCGGTAGGCGACGAGCAGTTCTTC.